This paragraph reports one T cell receptor (beta chain). This receptor's antigen is unknown. Per-base qualities were not stored, and no clone one base away is much larger. These data originate in a study of cytomegalovirus exposure and HLA in healthy donors (dated by TCRdb to about 2017). About the full investigation: An earlier analysis of roughly 630 of the donors reported 250 to 350 Gb of sequence data and 120 million or so unique TCR beta sequences from about 180 million T cells. Rather than using new phenotypic data, the later analysis identified candidate immune exposures from TCR beta sequences and from how often those sequences occurred across donors. To decide whether each TCR beta V gene segment behaved as functional or pseudogenic, an earlier analysis of approximately 600 of the donors relied on high-throughput TCR beta sequencing. Every repertoire in the discovery cohort had been generated on one and the same sequencing platform. Four or five DR-DQ haplotypes were handled as single units for association and clustering because linkage in the cohort was strong. The aim of the study was to test whether cataloging public T cell receptors could identify signatures of past pathogen exposure. The T cell repertoires of around 730 subjects were profiled by immunosequencing and related to cytomegalovirus serostatus. An early release that covered 500 to 800 HLA-typed donors contained 250 to 350 gigabases of sequencing data and around 85 million unique TCR sequences. In addition to the first cohort of approximately 650 subjects, a separate validation cohort of about 120 different subjects was used. The study combined high-throughput TCR immunosequencing, statistical association of individual TCRs with disease status, and machine learning to predict cytomegalovirus infection status. The genetic ancestry cluster associated with self-reported Caucasian donors included about 81% of the 398 genotyped donors. Across 300 to 400 genotyped donors of the cohort, an average of about 240,000 unique TCR beta nucleotide sequences per donor were sequenced, and roughly 18% of those sequences were non-productive. Both class I and class II loci were covered by HLA typing, at four-digit resolution. The number of typed donors differed by locus: roughly 629-640 for A, B, C, DRB1 and DQB1; about 520 for DQA1; about 600 for DPA1; and about 470 for DPB1. In a later genetic analysis, genome-wide SNP genotypes for about 55% of the roughly 670 donors were used, and that subset was treated as a discovery cohort. To study patterns of TCR occurrence, a later analysis re-analyzed previously published TCR beta repertoires from several hundred donors and added high-resolution HLA genotyping. Donor age, sex, ethnicity and CMV serostatus were compiled alongside the repertoire data. Here is what the overall study found, with its caveats: For the cohort, immune exposure information was limited to CMV serostatus. This cohort had only TCR beta chains sequenced, and the lack of alpha or paired-chain data limited which features could be detected. It was suggested by the authors that the approach could potentially be generalized to other disease states and immunological phenotypes. Most TCR sequences were seen in very few donors, while some public TCRs were found in many individuals. Linkage disequilibrium might explain the correlated functional status among segregating V segments, but an unknown experimental factor could not be ruled out. A later analysis found that HLA-associated TCR beta chains were more clonally expanded and had lower generation probabilities than equally common non-associated chains. Specific HLA alleles were associated with over 15,000 TCR beta sequences at a false discovery rate of 0.05 in a later analysis. Because HLA typing was unavailable for some donors at each locus, only the typed subset was used in association tests. Seventeen rarely observed V segments, including chromosome 9 orphons, were excluded from the earlier analysis of several hundred of the donors because counts were too low. According to a later genetic analysis, donors in an Asian-associated ancestry cluster had fewer N-insertions in productive TCRs than the approximately 700-donor mean. A few of the identified cytomegalovirus-associated TCR beta chains were confirmed in vitro to be specific for cytomegalovirus antigens. In an earlier analysis of about 540 of the donors, most TCR beta V segments were observed in productive rearrangements about 90% or about 30% of the time, broadly matching IMGT annotations. A further reported finding was that TCR beta sequences accurately predicted the HLA-A and HLA-B alleles for most subjects in the first cohort. In the study, some 160 TCR beta chains were listed as associated with cytomegalovirus. The classifier was reported to diagnose cytomegalovirus status with high specificity and sensitivity in both the original cohort and the validation cohort. A group of highly shared sequence variants was considered likely to be a technical artifact of the sequencing pipeline. Some IMGT-functional V segments, including TRBV6-2 and TRBV6-3, could not be distinguished by the 87-base-pair reads and were therefore excluded. In a later genetic analysis, a missense DCLRE1C variant was associated with V-gene and J-gene trimming of TCR beta chains, and the association was replicated in an independent cohort. Presence/absence analyses assumed roughly uniform sequencing depth across donors, an assumption that may not hold. A later analysis reported that several top co-occurrence clusters appeared linked to parvovirus B19, influenza, CMV and Epstein-Barr virus. A later analysis found that TCR association rates varied across HLA loci, with DRB1 alleles showing the most associated TCRs and HLA-C alleles the fewest. In a later analysis, most CMV-associated TCR beta chains were found to appear HLA-restricted, with HLA associations seemingly driven largely by CMV exposure. Strong co-occurrence of HLA alleles, especially DR and DQ, made assigning TCR associations to individual alleles difficult.

The library came from the immunoSEQ multiplex PCR assay. The multiplex PCR relied on a mix of 60 forward primers for TCR Vbeta segments and 13 reverse primers for TCR Jbeta segments. The CDR3 region of rearranged TCR beta genes was amplified from genomic DNA by a multiplex PCR assay. The amplified TCR beta libraries were sequenced on the Illumina HiSeq System as 87-base-pair reads. The original methods were these. Across the 500 to 850 repertoires, a later analysis counted some 81 million unique TCR beta chains, roughly 11 million of which were shared by at least two donors. To remove PCR and sequencing errors, raw reads were error-corrected and collapsed into unique sequences using a nearest-neighbor algorithm that merged closely related sequences. To assign V, D and J gene segments, CDR3 sequences were aligned to IMGT reference sequences. For a sequence to be retained, a match of at least six nucleotides to both a V gene segment and a J gene segment was required. A rearrangement was called productive if the CDR3 had no stop codons and remained in frame with V and J, and every other rearrangement was called non-productive. Following IMGT convention, CDR3 was defined as the stretch from the second conserved V-encoded cysteine up to the conserved J-encoded phenylalanine. Sequences without an unambiguous match to a single V gene segment were excluded from the earlier analysis of about 640 of the donors. In an earlier analysis of 450 to 750 of the donors, a V segment was called functional when productive rearrangements were above 56.7%, and segregating when the standard deviation between donors exceeded 5%. A statistical classification framework was developed to diagnose cytomegalovirus status using the catalog of TCR beta chain sequences. In a later analysis, TCR nucleotide sequences were compared against IMGT/GENE-DB human TR gene sequences so that V and J genes could be assigned. The TCRdist pipeline was used in a later analysis to assign CDR3 sequences and most-parsimonious VDJ recombination scenarios. In a later analysis, each TCR beta chain was defined by its CDR3 amino acid sequence together with its V-gene family, and reads lacking a unique V-gene family were excluded. In a later analysis, some 600 highly shared, low-generation-probability nucleotide sequences were removed to address suspected cross-contamination and a sequencing artifact. In a later analysis, a clonal expansion index for each public chain was calculated from normalized within-repertoire ranks of inferred template counts. A later analysis computed generation probabilities with a VDJ recombination model fitted to out-of-frame rearrangements, and checked the results against IGoR. Hypergeometric tests were used in a later analysis to score TCR-TCR, TCR-HLA and TCR-CMV co-occurrence, with a repertoire-size bias correction applied to the TCR pairs. False discovery rates were estimated in a later analysis by permuting HLA or CMV assignments 20 times. A later analysis grouped co-occurring TCRs with DBSCAN, adding TCRdist sequence similarity when clustering within HLA-allele-positive subsets. Repertoires with fewer than 30,000 or more than 120,000 public chains, plus five repertoires with anomalous nucleotide sharing, were excluded from co-occurrence clustering. In TCRdb, the immuneACCESS table is reduced to in-frame sequences with V and J assigned. These tables do not hold every clone; where another copy was compared, an unresolved V gene accounts for under half, and the others remain unexplained. That table supplies the V and J calls and clone size; D and trimming were determined from the DNA. Recorded for this sample are about 98,000 clones; approximately 80% of them occurred a single time. The ten largest clones take up 16% of the sample.

The CDR3 covers 15 residues, taking in both the cysteine and the phenylalanine. Only the CDR3 part of the read is kept: 45 bases, read in frame from the first base. The germline V gene supplies CDR1 SNHLY and CDR2 FYNNEI. The V end gives up 6 bases and the J end 3 bases, leaving 8 bases in the junction not matched to a gene. The cohort was made up of approximately 670 healthy bone marrow donors. At the time of sampling, all cohort members were nominally healthy, though unrecorded immune exposures were likely present. The donor was CMV seropositive and belonged to the group of more than 250 seropositive cohort members. A peripheral blood sample was collected from each donor, and TCR beta sequencing was performed on peripheral blood mononuclear cells. The Qiagen DNeasy Blood Extraction Kit was used to extract genomic DNA from the blood cell samples.

Sequenced input: PBMCs. The receptor's source is a man aged 60 to 75 in good health and CMV-seropositive. Recombination connected TRBV2 to TRBJ1-5, with 7 junctional bases fitting TRBD1. The CDR3 protein sequence reads: CASSGGQVNNQPQHF. The DNA sequence is as follows: TGTGCCAGCAGCGGCGGACAGGTCAACAATCAGCCCCAGCATTTT.